This record concerns one TCR beta chain sequence. These data come from a study of control samples from healthy donors and cancer patients. V shed 1 base and J shed 0 bases, with 13 bases lying between them. Germline lookup yields CDR1 SGHTA and CDR2 FQGNSA. The length of the CDR3 is 17 residues. TCRdb's copy holds only in-frame clones and misses some; the assay was immunoSEQ multiplex PCR. The sample lists 60,000 to 95,000 clones, 84% occurring once. V gene TRBV7-2 combines with J gene TRBJ2-1, with a possible D match to TRBD1 (6 bases). The receptor comes from a man over 45 in good health. Sequenced sample: blood. CDR3 protein: CASSLVGGQNSYNEQFF. DNA for the CDR3: TGTGCCAGCAGCTTAGTTGGGGGACAAAACTCCTACAATGAGCAGTTCTTC.